This TCR beta chain emerged from a study of blood T cells in healthy people across ages. The CDR3 extends over 11 amino acids. Germline V gives CDR1 SQVTM, CDR2 ANQGSEA. Primed by a sample-barcoded 5' primer and a J-beta primer mix, a second PCR proceeded for about 6 to 12 cycles. TCRdb analysed the 5' RACE reads with MiXCR anew, one entry per CDR3 protein. In the table there are over 1,500,000 distinct CDR3 sequences, roughly 50% of which are singletons. The sample consisted of blood. The receptor's source is a woman in her thirties or forties in good health. The chain carries TRBV29-1 and TRBJ2-7; D gene ambiguous. Matching the DNA end better, TRBJ2-5 makes the J call doubtful. The CDR3 loop reads CSVDRAETQYF. DNA for the CDR3: TGCAGCGTTGACCGGGCAGAGACCCAGTACTTC.